This T cell receptor beta chain was sequenced in a study of control samples from healthy donors and cancer patients. The CDR3 extends over 16 amino acids. The germline V and J ends were trimmed by 4 bases and 0 bases, with 13 bases remaining between them. Germline-derived CDR1 and CDR2 are SGDLS and YYNGEE. Measured with immunoSEQ multiplex PCR; TCRdb has only the in-frame clones, and not every one. In the table there are about 94,000 clones, 90% of which are singletons. The sequenced sample was blood. V usage is TRBV9 and J usage is TRBJ1-4; a weak D match, TRBD1 (5 bases). The sequence was obtained from a woman aged 18 to 35 in good health. CDR3 in amino acids: CASSPGGRATNEKLFF. The CDR3 coding sequence is TGTGCCAGCAGCCCCGGGGGGAGAGCAACTAATGAAAAACTGTTTTTT.